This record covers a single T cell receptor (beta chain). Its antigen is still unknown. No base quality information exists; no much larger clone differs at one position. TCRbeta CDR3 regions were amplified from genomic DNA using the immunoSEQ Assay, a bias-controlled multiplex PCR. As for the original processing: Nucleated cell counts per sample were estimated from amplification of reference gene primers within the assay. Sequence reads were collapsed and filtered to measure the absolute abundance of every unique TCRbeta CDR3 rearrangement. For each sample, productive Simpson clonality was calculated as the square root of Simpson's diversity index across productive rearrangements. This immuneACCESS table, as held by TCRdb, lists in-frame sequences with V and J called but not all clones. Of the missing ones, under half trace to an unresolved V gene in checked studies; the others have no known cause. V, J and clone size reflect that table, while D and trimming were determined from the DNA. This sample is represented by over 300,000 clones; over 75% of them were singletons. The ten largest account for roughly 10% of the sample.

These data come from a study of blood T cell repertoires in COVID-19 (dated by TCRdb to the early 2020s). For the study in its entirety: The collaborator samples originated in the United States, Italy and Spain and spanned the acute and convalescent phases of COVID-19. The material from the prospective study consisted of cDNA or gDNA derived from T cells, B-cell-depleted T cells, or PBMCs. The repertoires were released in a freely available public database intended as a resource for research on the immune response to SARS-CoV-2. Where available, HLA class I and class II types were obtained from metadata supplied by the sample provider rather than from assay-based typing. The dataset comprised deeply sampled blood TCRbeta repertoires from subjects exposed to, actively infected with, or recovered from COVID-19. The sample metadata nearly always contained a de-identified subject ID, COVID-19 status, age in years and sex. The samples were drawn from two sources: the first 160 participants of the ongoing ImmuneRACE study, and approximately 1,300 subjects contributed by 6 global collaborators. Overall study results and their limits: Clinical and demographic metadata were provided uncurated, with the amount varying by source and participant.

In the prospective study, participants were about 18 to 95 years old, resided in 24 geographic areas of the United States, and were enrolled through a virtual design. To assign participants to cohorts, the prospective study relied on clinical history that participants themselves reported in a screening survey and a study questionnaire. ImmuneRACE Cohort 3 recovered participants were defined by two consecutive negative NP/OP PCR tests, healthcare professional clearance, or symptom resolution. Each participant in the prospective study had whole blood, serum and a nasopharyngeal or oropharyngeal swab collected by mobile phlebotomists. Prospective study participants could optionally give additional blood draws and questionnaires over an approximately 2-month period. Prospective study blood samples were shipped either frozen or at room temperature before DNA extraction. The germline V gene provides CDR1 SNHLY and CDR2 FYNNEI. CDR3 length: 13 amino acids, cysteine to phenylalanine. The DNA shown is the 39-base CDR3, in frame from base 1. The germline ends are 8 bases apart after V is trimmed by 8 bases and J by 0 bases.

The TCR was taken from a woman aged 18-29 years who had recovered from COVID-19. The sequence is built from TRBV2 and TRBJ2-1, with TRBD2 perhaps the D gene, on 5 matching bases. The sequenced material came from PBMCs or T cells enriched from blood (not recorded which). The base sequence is TGTGCCAGCGAGGGCCTCTCCTACAATGAGCAGTTCTTC. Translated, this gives CASEGLSYNEQFF.